The clone carrying this T cell receptor beta chain was recorded at least ten times. These data belong to a study of early T cells in non-severe SARS-CoV-2 infection. Separate cDNA molecules each had unique molecular identifiers attached to them. TCRdb recomputed calls from the 5' RACE reads with MiXCR, one row per CDR3 protein. The table has roughly 56,000 distinct CDR3 sequences, less than 10% seen once. The CDR3 runs to 14 residues. Germline CDR1 SGHDN, CDR2 FVKESK. With 4 bases removed from V and 9 bases from J, the gap between germline ends came to 13 bases. This chain uses TRBV14 with TRBJ1-6; a possible D gene is TRBD1 (5 bases). The clonotype was recovered from an adult who was a healthcare worker with PCR-confirmed SARS-CoV-2 infection or an uninfected control (not recorded which). What was sequenced was whole blood. CDR3 in DNA: TGTGCCAGCAGCCCCCACGGGGGAGTTTCACCCCTCCACTTT. It specifies CASSPHGGVSPLHF.